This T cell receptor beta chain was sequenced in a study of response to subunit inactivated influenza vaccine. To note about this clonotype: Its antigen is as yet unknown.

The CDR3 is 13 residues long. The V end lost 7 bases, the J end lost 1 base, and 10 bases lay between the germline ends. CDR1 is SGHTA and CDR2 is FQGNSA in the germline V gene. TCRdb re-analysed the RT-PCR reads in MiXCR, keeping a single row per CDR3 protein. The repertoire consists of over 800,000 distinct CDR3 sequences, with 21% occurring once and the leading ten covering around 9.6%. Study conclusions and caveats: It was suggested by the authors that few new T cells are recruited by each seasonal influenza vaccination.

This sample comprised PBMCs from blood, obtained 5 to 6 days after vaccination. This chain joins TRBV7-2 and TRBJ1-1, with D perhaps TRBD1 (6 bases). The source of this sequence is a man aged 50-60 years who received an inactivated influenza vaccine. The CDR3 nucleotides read TGTGCCAGCAAAAGACAGGCGAACACTGAAGCTTTCTTT. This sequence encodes CASKRQANTEAFF.